This T cell receptor beta chain is drawn from a study of response to subunit inactivated influenza vaccine. TCRdb called the RT-PCR reads again in MiXCR, with one record for every CDR3 protein. Of about 160,000 distinct CDR3 sequences listed, under 13% were seen once; the top ten hold roughly an eighth. Concerning this clonotype itself: Its antigen is currently unknown.

Study-level results: Researchers suggested that each seasonal influenza vaccination recruits few new T cells.

V lost 1 base and J 6 bases, leaving 6 bases between the germline ends. The germline V gene has CDR1 SGHVS and CDR2 FQNEAQ. There are 13 residues in the CDR3. Sequencing was performed on non-naive T cells sorted from PBMCs, taken 40 to 50 days after vaccination. This TCR was recovered from a man in his fifties or sixties who received an inactivated influenza vaccine. The rearrangement uses TRBV7-8 and TRBJ2-2; maybe TRBD2 (5 bases). The CDR3 bases are TGTGCCAGCAGCTTAGGGACTCCCGGGGAGCTGTTTTTT. Protein product: CASSLGTPGELFF.